This TCR beta chain derives from a study of beta chain features in type 1 diabetes. Study as a whole: The samples had more than 95 million sorted cells examined in all.

Study results and limitations: When Type 1 diabetes patients were examined, their TCRB CDR3s proved moderately but significantly shorter in all four CD4+ subsets. The naive, central memory and Treg TCRB repertoires showed an apparent similarity that was greater among patients than among healthy donors.

Between the trimmed V and J ends, which lost 5 bases and 5 bases, there was a span of 9 bases. The CDR3 contains 12 residues. Germline V gene sequence: CDR1 MDHEN, CDR2 SYDVKM. Sequencing targeted expressed TCRB transcripts, as all isolated RNA had been reverse transcribed. The data were produced by immunoSEQ multiplex PCR, yet TCRdb's version contains in-frame clones alone and is incomplete. The sample contains more than 250,000 clones, roughly 15% of which appear only once. This clone appeared a few times. Antigen: not known. The chain joins TRBV28 to TRBJ2-5; no firm D call. The sample comprised naive CD4+ T cells from blood. The receptor's source is a man between 18 and 29 years old with type 1 diabetes. The CDR3 DNA reads TGTGCCAGCAGTCAAAATGAGGAGACCCAGTACTTC. This sequence encodes CASSQNEETQYF.